The clone carrying this T cell receptor beta chain was detected many times. The CDR3 sequence is 15 residues long. CDR1 and CDR2 from the germline V gene are DFQATT and SNEGSKA (reference sequence). Trimming took 4 bases from V and 2 from J; bases not matched to a gene: 10. The data are from a study of low-dose radiotherapy and immunotherapy resistance in tumors. The time point is: after trial treatment. Indicated treatment: LDRT plus nivolumab, ipilimumab, low-dose cyclophosphamide and aspirin (RACIN trial). TRAV- and TRBV-specific primers primed first-strand cDNA, covering alpha and beta chains. TCR amplification used around 20 PCR cycles, a constant-region primer and a V-primer adapter. TCRdb reanalysed the reads using MiXCR and keeps one entry per CDR3 protein. The sample has around 84,000 distinct CDR3 sequences, around 17% seen once.

The TCR sequence derives from a male donor with prostate cancer. This sequence joins TRBV20-1 and TRBJ1-1, with 7 bases fitting TRBD1. The sample consisted of PBMCs, taken after low-dose radiotherapy plus immunotherapy. The CDR3 DNA follows: TGCAGTGCTACCGGAAACAGGGGAGGAAACACTGAAGCTTTCTTT. Amino acids: CSATGNRGGNTEAFF.